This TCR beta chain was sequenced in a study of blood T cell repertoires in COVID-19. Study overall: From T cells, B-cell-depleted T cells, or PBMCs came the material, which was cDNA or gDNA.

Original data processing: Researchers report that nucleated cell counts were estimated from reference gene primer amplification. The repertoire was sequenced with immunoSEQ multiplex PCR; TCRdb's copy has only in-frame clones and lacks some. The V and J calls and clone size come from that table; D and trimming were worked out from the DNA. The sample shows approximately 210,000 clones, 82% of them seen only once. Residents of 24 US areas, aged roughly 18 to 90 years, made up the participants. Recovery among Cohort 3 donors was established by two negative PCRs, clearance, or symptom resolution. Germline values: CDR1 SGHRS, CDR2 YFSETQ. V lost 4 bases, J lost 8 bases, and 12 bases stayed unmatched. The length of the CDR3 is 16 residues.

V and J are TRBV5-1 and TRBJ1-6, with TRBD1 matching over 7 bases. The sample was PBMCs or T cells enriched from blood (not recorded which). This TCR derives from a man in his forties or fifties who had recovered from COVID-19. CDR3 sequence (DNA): TGCGCCAGCAGCGGAGGGACAGCCAGCCCCGATTCACCCCTCCACTTT. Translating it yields CASSGGTASPDSPLHF.